This TCR gamma chain was identified during a study of intestinal T cells in coeliac disease (TCRdb year 2020). With respect to the entire study: Coeliac patients were much younger than controls, with mean ages of around 15 versus 50 years in the TRG cohort. The TCR-delta (TRD) cohort included duodenal biopsies from 11 coeliac disease patients and 11 non-coeliac controls. Duodenal biopsies from approximately 30 coeliac disease patients and 21 non-coeliac controls were included in a second, larger TCR-gamma (TRG) cohort. The investigation overall reported the following: Repeated CDR3 amino acid sequences could not be distinguished from PCR duplicates. Coeliac and control groups differed significantly in age, although an age-split analysis did not yield significant classification. FFPE-derived DNA was found to be relatively degraded, and loss of a proportion of TCR sequences in each sample was likely caused by this degradation. Of some 54 biopsies, roughly 51 (around 94%) were correctly classified by TRG clustering, and a leave-one-out accuracy of approximately 87% was reported. In training, clustering based on TRD kmers put all 20 or so biopsies in the right class, and the reported leave-one-out accuracy was 80% to 95%.

As to this clone: Its antigen is still unknown. Qualities for individual bases were not recorded, and no much larger clone is one base off.

For each case, genomic DNA was extracted from ten 5-um FFPE scrolls with the QIAamp DNA FFPE tissue kit. Classification of coeliac disease based on the TCR repertoire was tested using fully anonymised formalin-fixed paraffin-embedded duodenal biopsies that were surplus to diagnostic needs. The library came from multiplex PCR. Sequencing relied on an Ion Torrent PGM. TRG repertoires were amplified from 150 to 250 ng of biopsy DNA with the LymphoTrack kit, in which Illumina adapters are carried by the primers. After purification with AMPure XP beads and quantification on a 2100 Bioanalyzer, the TRG amplicons were pooled in equimolar amounts. TRG libraries were sequenced on an Ion PGM instrument. As for the authors' bioinformatics: Reads in which more than 10% of nucleotides fell below the per-patient third-quartile quality score were removed with FastX. Reads were aligned with IMGT/HighV-QUEST to assign V, D and J genes, identify CDR3 regions and assess functionality. Sequences were converted to amino acids, and every sequence predicted to be non-functional was removed. CDR3s were split into kmers, with and without positional annotation; kmer frequencies underwent PCA, and samples were clustered using all 1023 combinations of PCs 1-10. Leave-one-out cross-validation was used to validate the classification, with parameters re-optimised on the remaining samples in each round. Shannon diversity was calculated with the vegan R package from repeated random subsamples, each the size of the lowest read count. Public reads were reanalyzed in TCRdb with CATT, and rows carrying the same DNA were merged afterwards. What appears here as the V and J calls and clone size reflects TCRdb's work, not the paper's. This sample is represented by roughly 350 gamma-chain clones; roughly 63% of them were singletons. The top ten clones comprise 25% to 35% of the sample.

The specimen sequenced was a duodenal biopsy. The receptor was isolated from a human donor with celiac disease.

The sequenced DNA is TGTGCTGCGTGGGCAGATTATTATAAGAAACTCTTT. Translation gives CAAWADYYKKLF. The rearranged segments are TRGV10 and TRGJ1 or TRGJ2. TRGV10 is annotated as an ORF whose role is uncertain. Germline trimming amounts to 8 bases on V and 2 bases on J, with 4 as the count of junction bases outside the gene matches. The CDR3 spans 12 residues, from the cysteine through the phenylalanine. The entry retains the CDR3 DNA only, 36 bases that are in frame from base 1.